The subject of this entry is one T cell receptor (beta chain). Per the authors' pipeline: Scientists estimated how many nucleated cells there were by amplifying reference gene primers. TCRdb's copy holds only in-frame clones and misses some; the assay was immunoSEQ multiplex PCR. V, J and clone size are those of that table, while D and trimming were read from the DNA. The table has 85,000 to 120,000 clones, about two thirds seen once. This record belongs to a study of blood T cell repertoires in COVID-19. As for the study in general: Acute and convalescent COVID-19 samples came from the United States, Italy and Spain. T cells, B-cell-depleted T cells, or PBMCs supplied cDNA or gDNA.

Germline CDR1 reads MDHEN; CDR2 reads SYDVKM. This CDR3 is 16 amino acids long. The J segment lost 5 bases and the V segment lost 4 bases, leaving 13 bases of the junction unmatched. V is TRBV28 and J is TRBJ1-2; 7 nucleotides line up with TRBD1. Sequenced: peripheral blood. This receptor was identified in a human donor with acute or convalescent COVID-19. The donor label of this sample is uncertain. The CDR3 is CASSSPTGWGKYGYTF. CDR3 nucleotide sequence: TGTGCCAGCAGTTCACCGACAGGGTGGGGGAAATATGGCTACACCTTC.